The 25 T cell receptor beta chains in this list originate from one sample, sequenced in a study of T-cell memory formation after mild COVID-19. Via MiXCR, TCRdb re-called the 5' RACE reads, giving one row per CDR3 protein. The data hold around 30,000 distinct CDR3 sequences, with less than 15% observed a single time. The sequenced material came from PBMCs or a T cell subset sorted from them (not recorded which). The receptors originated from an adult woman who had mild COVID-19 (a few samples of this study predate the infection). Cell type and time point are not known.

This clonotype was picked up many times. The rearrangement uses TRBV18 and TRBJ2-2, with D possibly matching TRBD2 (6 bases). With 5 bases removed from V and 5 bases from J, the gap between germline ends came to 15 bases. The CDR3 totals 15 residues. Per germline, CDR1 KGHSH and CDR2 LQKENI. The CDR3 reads CASSARNSGTGELFF. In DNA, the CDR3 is TGTGCCAGCTCAGCCCGGAATAGCGGTACCGGGGAGCTGTTTTTT.

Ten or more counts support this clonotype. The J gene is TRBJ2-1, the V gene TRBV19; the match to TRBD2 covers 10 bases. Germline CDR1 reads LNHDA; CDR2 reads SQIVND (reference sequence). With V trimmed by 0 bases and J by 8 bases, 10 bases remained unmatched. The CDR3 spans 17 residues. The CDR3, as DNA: TGTGCCAGTAGTATAGATACGTTGGGGACTAGCGTCCATGAGCAGTTCTTC. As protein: CASSIDTLGTSVHEQFF.

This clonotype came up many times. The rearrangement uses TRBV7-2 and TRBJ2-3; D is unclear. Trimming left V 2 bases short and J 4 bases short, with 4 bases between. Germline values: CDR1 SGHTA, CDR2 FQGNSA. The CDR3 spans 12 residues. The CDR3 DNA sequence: TGTGCCAGCAGCTTATACGCAGATACGCAGTATTTT. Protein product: CASSLYADTQYF.

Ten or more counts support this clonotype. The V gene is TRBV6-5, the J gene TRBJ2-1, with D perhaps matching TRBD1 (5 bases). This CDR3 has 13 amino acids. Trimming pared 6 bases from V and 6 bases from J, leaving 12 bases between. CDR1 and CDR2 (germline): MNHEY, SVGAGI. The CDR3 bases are TGTGCCAGCAGGAAGAAAGGGGTCAATGAGCAGTTCTTC. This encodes CASRKKGVNEQFF.

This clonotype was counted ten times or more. CDR3 bases: TGCGCCAGCAGCTTGGGACCGAGCTCTGGAAACACCATATATTTT. Protein product: CASSLGPSSGNTIYF. The chain recombines TRBV5-1 with TRBJ1-3; D is ambiguous. V gave up 0 bases and J gave up 0 bases, with 7 bases separating them. The CDR3 has 15 residues. In germline, CDR1 is SGHRS, CDR2 YFSETQ. The whole variable domain, remainder taken from reference TRBV5-1 and TRBJ1-3, is KAGVTQTPRYLIKTRGQQVTLSCSPISGHRSVSWYQQTPGQGLQFLFEYFSETQRNKGNFPGRFSGRQFSNSRSEMNVSTLELGDSALYLCASSLGPSSGNTIYFGEGSWLTVV.

CDR3 coding DNA: TGTGCCAGCAGGCTAAGACAGGGGTGGACTGAAGCTTTCTTT. It encodes CASRLRQGWTEAFF. The chain combines TRBV7-2 with TRBJ1-1; 8 bases align to TRBD1. The V gene end was trimmed by 6 bases and the J gene end by 5 bases; junction bases not matched to a gene: 8. CDR1 and CDR2 (germline): SGHTA, FQGNSA. The CDR3 is 14 amino acids.

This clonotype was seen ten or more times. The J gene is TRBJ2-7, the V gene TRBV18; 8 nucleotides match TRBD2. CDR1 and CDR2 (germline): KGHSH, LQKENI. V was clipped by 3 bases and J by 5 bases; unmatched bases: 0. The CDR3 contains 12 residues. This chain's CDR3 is CASSPGLDEQYF. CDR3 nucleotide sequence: TGTGCCAGCTCACCGGGACTAGACGAGCAGTACTTC.

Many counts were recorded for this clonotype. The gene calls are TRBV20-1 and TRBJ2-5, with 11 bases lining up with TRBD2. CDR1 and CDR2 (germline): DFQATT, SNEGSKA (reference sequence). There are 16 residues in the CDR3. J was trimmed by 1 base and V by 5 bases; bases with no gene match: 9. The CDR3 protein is CSARGGTSGFQETQYF. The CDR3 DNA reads TGCAGTGCTCGGGGCGGGACTAGCGGATTCCAAGAGACCCAGTACTTC.

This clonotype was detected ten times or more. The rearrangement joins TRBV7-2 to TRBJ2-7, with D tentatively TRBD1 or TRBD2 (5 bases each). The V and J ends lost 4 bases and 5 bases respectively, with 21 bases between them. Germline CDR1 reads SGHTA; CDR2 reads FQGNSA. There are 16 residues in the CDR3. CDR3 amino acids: CASSSIWGSGVDEQYF. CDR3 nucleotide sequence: TGTGCCAGCAGCTCCATTTGGGGGAGCGGTGTCGACGAGCAGTACTTC. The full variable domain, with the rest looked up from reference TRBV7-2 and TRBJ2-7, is GAGVSQSPSNKVTEKGKDVELRCDPISGHTALYWYRQSLGQGLEFLIYFQGNSAPDKSGLPSDRFSAERTGGSVSTLTIQRTQQEDSAVYLCASSSIWGSGVDEQYFGPGTRLTVT.

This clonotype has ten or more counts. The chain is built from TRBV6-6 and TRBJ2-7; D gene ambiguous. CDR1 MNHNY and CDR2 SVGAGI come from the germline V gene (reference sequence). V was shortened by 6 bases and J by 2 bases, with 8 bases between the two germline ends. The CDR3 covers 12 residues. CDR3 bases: TGTGCCAGCAGCCCCACAGCCTACGAGCAGTACTTC. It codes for CASSPTAYEQYF.

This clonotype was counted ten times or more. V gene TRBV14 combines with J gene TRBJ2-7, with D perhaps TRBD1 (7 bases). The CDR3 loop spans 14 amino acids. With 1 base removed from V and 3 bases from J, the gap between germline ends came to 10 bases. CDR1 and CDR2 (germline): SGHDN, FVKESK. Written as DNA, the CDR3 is TGTGCCAGCAGCCAAGGACAGGGAGGCTACGAGCAGTACTTC. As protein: CASSQGQGGYEQYF.

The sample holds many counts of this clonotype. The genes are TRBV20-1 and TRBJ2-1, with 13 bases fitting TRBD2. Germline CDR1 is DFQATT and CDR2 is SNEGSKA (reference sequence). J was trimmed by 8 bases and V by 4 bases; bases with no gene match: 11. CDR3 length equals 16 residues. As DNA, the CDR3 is TGCAGTGCTAAGAAAGCGGGACTAGCGGGATGGTATGAGCAGTTCTTC. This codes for CSAKKAGLAGWYEQFF.

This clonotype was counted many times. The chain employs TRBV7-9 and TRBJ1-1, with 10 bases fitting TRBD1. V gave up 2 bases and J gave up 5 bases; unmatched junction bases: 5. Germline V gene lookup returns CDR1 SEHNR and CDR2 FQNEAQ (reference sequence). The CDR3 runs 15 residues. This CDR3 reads CASSLRQGAPTEAFF. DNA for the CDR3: TGTGCCAGCAGCTTACGACAGGGGGCGCCTACTGAAGCTTTCTTT.

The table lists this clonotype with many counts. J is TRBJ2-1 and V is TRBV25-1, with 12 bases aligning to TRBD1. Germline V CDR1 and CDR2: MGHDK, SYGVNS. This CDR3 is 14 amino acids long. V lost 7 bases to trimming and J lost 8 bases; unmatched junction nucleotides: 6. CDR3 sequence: CASMGTGGMDEQFF. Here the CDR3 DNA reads TGTGCCAGCATGGGGACAGGGGGCATGGATGAGCAGTTCTTC.

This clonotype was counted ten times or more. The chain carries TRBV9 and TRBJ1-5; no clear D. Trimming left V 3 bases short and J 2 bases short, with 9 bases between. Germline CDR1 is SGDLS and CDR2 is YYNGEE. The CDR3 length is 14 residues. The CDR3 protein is CASSATVGNQPQHF. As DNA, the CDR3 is TGTGCCAGCAGCGCGACGGTGGGCAATCAGCCCCAGCATTTT.

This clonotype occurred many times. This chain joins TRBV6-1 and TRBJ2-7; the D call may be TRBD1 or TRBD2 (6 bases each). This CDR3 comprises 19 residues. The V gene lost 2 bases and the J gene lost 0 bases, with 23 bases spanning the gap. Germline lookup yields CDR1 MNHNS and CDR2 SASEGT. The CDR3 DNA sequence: TGTGCCAGCAGTGAATCCCTTGAGGGGGGACGGATTTTCTCCTACGAGCAGTACTTC. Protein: CASSESLEGGRIFSYEQYF.

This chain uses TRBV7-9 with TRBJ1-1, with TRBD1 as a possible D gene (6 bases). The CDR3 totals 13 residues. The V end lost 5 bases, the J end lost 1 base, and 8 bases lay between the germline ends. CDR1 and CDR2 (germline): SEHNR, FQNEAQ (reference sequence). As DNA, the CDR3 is TGTGCCAGCAGCGGACAGAAGAACACTGAAGCTTTCTTT. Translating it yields CASSGQKNTEAFF.

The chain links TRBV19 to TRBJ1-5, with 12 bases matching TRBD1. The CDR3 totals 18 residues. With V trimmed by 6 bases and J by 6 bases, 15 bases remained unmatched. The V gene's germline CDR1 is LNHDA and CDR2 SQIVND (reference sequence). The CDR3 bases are TGTGCCAGTAGACACAGACCGGGACAGGGGGCGTCGGGTCAGCCCCAGCATTTT. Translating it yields CASRHRPGQGASGQPQHF.

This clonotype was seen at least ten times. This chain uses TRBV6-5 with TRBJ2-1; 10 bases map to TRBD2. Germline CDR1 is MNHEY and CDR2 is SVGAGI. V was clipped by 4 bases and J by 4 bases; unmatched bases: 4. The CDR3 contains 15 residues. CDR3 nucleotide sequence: TGTGCCAGCAGTTCGGGACTAGCGAGGTACAATGAGCAGTTCTTC. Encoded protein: CASSSGLARYNEQFF.

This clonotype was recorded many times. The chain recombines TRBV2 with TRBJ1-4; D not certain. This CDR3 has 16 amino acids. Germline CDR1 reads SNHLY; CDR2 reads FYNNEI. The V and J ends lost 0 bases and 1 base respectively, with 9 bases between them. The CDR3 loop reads CASSEAPLGTNEKLFF. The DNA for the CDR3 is TGTGCCAGCAGTGAAGCGCCCCTGGGAACTAATGAAAAACTGTTTTTT. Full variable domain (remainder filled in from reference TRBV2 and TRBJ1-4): EPEVTQTPSHQVTQMGQEVILRCVPISNHLYFYWYRQILGQKVEFLVSFYNNEISEKSEIFDDQFSVERPDGSNFTLKIRSTKLEDSAMYFCASSEAPLGTNEKLFFGSGTQLSVL.

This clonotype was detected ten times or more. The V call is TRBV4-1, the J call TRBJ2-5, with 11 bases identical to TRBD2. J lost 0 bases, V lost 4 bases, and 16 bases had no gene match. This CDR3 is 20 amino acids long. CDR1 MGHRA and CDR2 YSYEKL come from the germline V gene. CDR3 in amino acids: CASSRTTLGLAGAYQETQYF. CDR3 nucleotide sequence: TGCGCCAGCAGCCGAACCACGCTAGGACTAGCGGGCGCGTACCAAGAGACCCAGTACTTC.

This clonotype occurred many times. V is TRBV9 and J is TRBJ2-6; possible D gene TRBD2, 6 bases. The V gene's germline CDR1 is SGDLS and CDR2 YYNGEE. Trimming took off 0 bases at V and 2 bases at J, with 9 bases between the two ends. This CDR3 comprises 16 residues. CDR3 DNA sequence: TGTGCCAGCAGCGTAGCTGGCGGGGCTGGGGCCAACGTCCTGACTTTC. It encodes CASSVAGGAGANVLTF. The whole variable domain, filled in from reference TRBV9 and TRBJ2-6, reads DSGVTQTPKHLITATGQRVTLRCSPRSGDLSVYWYQQSLDQGLQFLIQYYNGEERAKGNILERFSAQQFPDLHSELNLSSLELGDSALYFCASSVAGGAGANVLTFGAGSRLTVL.

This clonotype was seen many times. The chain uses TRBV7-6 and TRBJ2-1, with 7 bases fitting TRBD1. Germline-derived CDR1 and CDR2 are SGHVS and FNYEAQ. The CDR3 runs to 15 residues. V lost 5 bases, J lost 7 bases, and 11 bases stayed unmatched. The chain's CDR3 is CASSRPGTARNEQFF. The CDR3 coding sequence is TGTGCCAGCAGCCGCCCCGGGACAGCGCGTAATGAGCAGTTCTTC.

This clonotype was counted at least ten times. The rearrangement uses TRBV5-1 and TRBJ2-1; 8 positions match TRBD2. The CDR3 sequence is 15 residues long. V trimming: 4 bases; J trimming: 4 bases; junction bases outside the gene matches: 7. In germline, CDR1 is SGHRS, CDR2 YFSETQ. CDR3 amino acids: CASSRGGSSYNEQFF. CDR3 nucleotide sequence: TGCGCCAGCAGCCGGGGGGGTTCCTCTTACAATGAGCAGTTCTTC.

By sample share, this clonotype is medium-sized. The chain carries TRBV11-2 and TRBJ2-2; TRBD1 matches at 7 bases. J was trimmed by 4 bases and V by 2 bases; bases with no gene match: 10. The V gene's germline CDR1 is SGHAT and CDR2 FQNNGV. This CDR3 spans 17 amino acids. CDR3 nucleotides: TGTGCCAGCAGCTTAAGTCGCGACAGGGTGCGCACCGGGGAGCTGTTTTTT. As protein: CASSLSRDRVRTGELFF.